This T cell receptor (beta chain) appears in the sequencing data of a study of blood T cell repertoires in COVID-19 (TCRdb year 2020). For the study in its entirety: Samples covering the acute and convalescent phases of COVID-19 were provided by collaborators in the United States, Italy and Spain. The material from the prospective study consisted of cDNA or gDNA derived from T cells, B-cell-depleted T cells, or PBMCs. The dataset comprised deeply sampled blood TCRbeta repertoires from subjects exposed to, actively infected with, or recovered from COVID-19. The repertoires were made available in a free public database intended to serve as a resource for research on the immune response to SARS-CoV-2. Samples came from the ongoing ImmuneRACE study (first 160 participants) plus 1,254 subjects from 6 global collaborators. Nearly every sample came with metadata listing a de-identified subject ID, COVID-19 status, age in years and sex. Where available, HLA class I and class II types were taken from metadata supplied by the sample provider and were not determined by assay-based typing.

In Seattle, one collaborating source enrolled patients while the infection was active and tracked those patients longitudinally over the course of disease. The collaborating institutions used their own protocols to collect whole blood in K2EDTA tubes. For TCRbeta analysis, collaborators shipped samples as frozen whole blood, isolated PBMCs, or DNA extracted from either of those sample types. Study-level results and caveats: Clinical and demographic metadata were provided uncurated, with the amount varying by source and participant.

A word on this clone: There is no known antigen for this receptor. Base qualities are not at hand, and no much larger clone is one base apart.

Per the germline V gene, MDHEN is the CDR1 and SYDVKM is the CDR2. Reading from cysteine to phenylalanine, the CDR3 counts 14 amino acids. Only the CDR3 portion is preserved as DNA: 42 bases, with reading frame beginning at the first base. V is pruned by 2 bases and J by 10 bases, leaving 4 bases of the junction without a gene match. The immunoSEQ Assay, a bias-controlled multiplex PCR, was used to amplify TCRbeta CDR3 regions from genomic DNA. The paper's data handling went like this. Within the assay, amplification of reference gene primers was used to estimate how many nucleated cells each sample contained. Sequence reads were collapsed and filtered to measure the absolute abundance of every unique TCRbeta CDR3 rearrangement. For each sample, productive Simpson clonality was calculated as the square root of Simpson's diversity index over productive rearrangements. TCRdb took over this immuneACCESS table, retaining in-frame rearrangements with V and J assigned. Such tables are incomplete; in checked studies, under half of the missing clones stem from an unresolved V gene, and the remainder is unexplained. V, J and clone size are those of that table, while D and trimming were read from the DNA. Across this sample there are some 220,000 clones, with 75% to 85% seen only once. Around 1.3% of the sample is taken by the ten largest.

The receptor was derived from a woman aged 25 to 39 with COVID-19, enrolled during active disease. Recombination connected TRBV28 to TRBJ1-6; 8 of the junction bases match TRBD1. The specimen was peripheral blood. The bases are TGTGCCAGCAGTTTAGGACAGGGCCAATCACCCCTCCACTTT. It codes for CASSLGQGQSPLHF.